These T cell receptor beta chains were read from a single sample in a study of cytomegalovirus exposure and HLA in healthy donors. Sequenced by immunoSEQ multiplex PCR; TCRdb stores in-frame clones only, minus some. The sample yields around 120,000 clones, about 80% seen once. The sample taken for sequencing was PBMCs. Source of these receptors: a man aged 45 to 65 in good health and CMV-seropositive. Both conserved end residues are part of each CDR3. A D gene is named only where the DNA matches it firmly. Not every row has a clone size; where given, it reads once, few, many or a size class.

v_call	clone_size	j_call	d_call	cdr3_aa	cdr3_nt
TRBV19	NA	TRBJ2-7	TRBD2	CASSIGGGRAPYEQYF	TGTGCCAGTAGTATAGGGGGCGGGAGGGCCCCCTACGAGCAGTACTTC
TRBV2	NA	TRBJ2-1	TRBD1	CASSGMGQFYNEQFF	TGTGCCAGCAGCGGAATGGGACAGTTCTACAATGAGCAGTTCTTC
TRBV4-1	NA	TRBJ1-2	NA	CASSQVVPQPRVYTF	TGCGCCAGCAGCCAAGTCGTACCCCAACCCCGGGTCTACACCTTC
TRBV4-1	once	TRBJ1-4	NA	CASSYSKKLFF	TGCGCCAGCAGCTACAGCAAAAAACTGTTTTTT
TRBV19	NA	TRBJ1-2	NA	CASSPRGDGYTF	TGTGCCAGTAGTCCTCGGGGGGATGGCTACACCTTC
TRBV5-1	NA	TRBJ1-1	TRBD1	CASSLGQGLGEAFF	TGCGCCAGCAGCTTGGGACAGGGGTTAGGCGAAGCTTTCTTT
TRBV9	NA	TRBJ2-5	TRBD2	CASSTGPGGGMETQYF	TGTGCCAGCAGCACGGGACCCGGGGGGGGGATGGAGACCCAGTACTTC
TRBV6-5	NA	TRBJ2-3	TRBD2	CASSRGLGADTQYF	TGTGCCAGCAGTCGGGGACTAGGGGCAGATACGCAGTATTTT
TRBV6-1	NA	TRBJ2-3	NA	CASSERQRYSTDTQYF	TGTGCCAGCAGTGAGCGTCAGCGGTATAGCACAGATACGCAGTATTTT
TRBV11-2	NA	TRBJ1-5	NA	CASSLELAPHQPQHF	TGTGCCAGCAGCTTAGAACTCGCGCCTCATCAGCCCCAGCATTTT
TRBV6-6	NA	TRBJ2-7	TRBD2	CASSPGLAGSSYEQYF	TGTGCCAGCAGTCCTGGACTAGCGGGAAGCTCCTACGAGCAGTACTTC
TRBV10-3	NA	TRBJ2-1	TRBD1	CATRTGSDRNEQFF	TGTGCCACACGGACAGGGTCTGATCGGAATGAGCAGTTCTTC
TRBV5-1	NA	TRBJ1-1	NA	CASSLAPVTEAFF	TGCGCCAGCAGCTTGGCGCCAGTCACTGAAGCTTTCTTT
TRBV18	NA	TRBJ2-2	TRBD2	CASSPLKALGLVTGELFF	TGTGCCAGCTCACCATTAAAGGCCCTAGGACTAGTCACCGGGGAGCTGTTTTTT
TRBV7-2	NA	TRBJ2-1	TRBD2	CASSLSGTSPYEQFF	TGTGCCAGCAGCTTAAGCGGGACTAGTCCCTATGAGCAGTTCTTC
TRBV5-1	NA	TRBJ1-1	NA	CASSLEPNTEAFF	TGCGCCAGCAGCTTGGAGCCAAACACTGAAGCTTTCTTT
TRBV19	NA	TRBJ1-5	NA	CASTAGRFNQPQHF	TGTGCCAGTACTGCGGGACGGTTCAATCAGCCCCAGCATTTT
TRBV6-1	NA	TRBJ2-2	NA	CASSGNRNTGELFF	TGTGCCAGCAGTGGTAATAGGAACACCGGGGAGCTGTTTTTT
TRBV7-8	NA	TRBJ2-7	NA	CASSAYSYEQYF	TGTGCCAGCAGCGCTTACAGCTACGAGCAGTACTTC
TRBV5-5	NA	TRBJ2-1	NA	CASSMTSRSYNEQFF	TGTGCCAGCAGCATGACTAGTCGCTCCTACAATGAGCAGTTCTTC
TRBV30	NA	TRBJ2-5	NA	CAWSSGNWETQYF	TGTGCCTGGAGTTCAGGGAATTGGGAGACCCAGTACTTC
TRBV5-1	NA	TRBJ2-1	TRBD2	CASSAGLAPLYNEQFF	TGCGCCAGCAGCGCCGGACTAGCGCCTTTATACAATGAGCAGTTCTTC
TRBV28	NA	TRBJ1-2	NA	CASSFGGDGYTF	TGTGCCAGCAGTTTTGGAGGGGATGGCTACACCTTC
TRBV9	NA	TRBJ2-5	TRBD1	CASSGSGTGPETQYF	TGTGCCAGCAGCGGCTCCGGGACAGGGCCGGAGACCCAGTACTTC
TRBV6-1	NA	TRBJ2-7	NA	CASSEAGGARAYEQYF	TGTGCCAGCAGTGAAGCGGGGGGGGCGCGGGCCTACGAGCAGTACTTC
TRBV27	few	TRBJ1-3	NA	CASSPRGYSGNTIYF	TGTGCCAGCAGCCCAAGGGGTTACTCTGGAAACACCATATATTTT
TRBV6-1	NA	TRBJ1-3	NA	CASDPAGGNTIYF	TGTGCCAGCGACCCCGCAGGTGGAAACACCATATATTTT
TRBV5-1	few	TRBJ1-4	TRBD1	CASSSGRGPTIDYEKLFF	TGCGCCAGCAGCTCCGGGAGGGGGCCGACCATTGATTATGAAAAACTGTTTTTT
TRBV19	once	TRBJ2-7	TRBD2	CASSKLAGGLSLPYEQYF	TGTGCCAGTAGTAAACTAGCGGGAGGGCTCAGCCTCCCCTACGAGCAGTACTTC
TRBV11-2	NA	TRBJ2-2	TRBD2	CASSPLAGGPNTGELFF	TGTGCCAGCAGCCCACTAGCGGGGGGGCCAAATACCGGGGAGCTGTTTTTT
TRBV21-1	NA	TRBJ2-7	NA	CARVECEQYF	TGTGCCAGGGTTGAGTGCGAGCAGTACTTC
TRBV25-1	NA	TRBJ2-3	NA	CASSERGDTQYF	TGTGCCAGCAGTGAAAGGGGAGATACGCAGTATTTT
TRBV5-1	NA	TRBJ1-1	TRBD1	CASSTPGQLNTEAFF	TGCGCCAGCAGCACACCGGGACAGCTGAACACTGAAGCTTTCTTT
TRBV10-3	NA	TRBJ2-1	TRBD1	CAIRTTGTGEKNEQFF	TGTGCCATCAGAACAACCGGGACAGGGGAAAAGAATGAGCAGTTCTTC
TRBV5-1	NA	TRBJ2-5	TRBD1	CASTHGGTGEETQYF	TGCGCCAGCACCCATGGCGGGACAGGGGAAGAGACCCAGTACTTC
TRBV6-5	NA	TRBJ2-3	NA	CASSYSQVDTQYF	TGTGCCAGCAGTTATAGTCAAGTAGATACGCAGTATTTT
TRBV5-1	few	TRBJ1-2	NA	CASSLGTRYGYTF	TGCGCCAGCAGCTTGGGTACCAGGTATGGCTACACCTTC
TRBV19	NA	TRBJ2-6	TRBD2	CASSNSGRLANGLTF	TGTGCCAGTAGTAATTCAGGGAGACTAGCCAACGGCCTGACTTTC
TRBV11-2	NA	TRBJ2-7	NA	CASSLERTSSYEQYF	TGTGCCAGCAGCTTAGAGCGGACAAGCTCCTACGAGCAGTACTTC
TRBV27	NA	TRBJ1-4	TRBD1	CASSLRTGRNEKLFF	TGTGCCAGCAGTTTGAGGACAGGGCGAAATGAAAAACTGTTTTTT
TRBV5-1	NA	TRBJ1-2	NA	CASSLEQGTNYGYTF	TGCGCCAGCAGCTTGGAACAGGGAACTAACTATGGCTACACCTTC
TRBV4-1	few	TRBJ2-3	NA	CASSVDKGTDTQYF	TGCGCCAGCAGTGTCGACAAAGGTACAGATACGCAGTATTTT
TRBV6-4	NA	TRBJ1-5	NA	CASSPGRGQPQHF	TGTGCCAGCAGCCCCGGAAGGGGACAGCCCCAGCATTTT
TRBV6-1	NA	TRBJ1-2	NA	CASSQRIADEGYTF	TGTGCCAGCAGTCAGCGTATCGCAGATGAGGGCTACACCTTC
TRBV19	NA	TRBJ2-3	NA	CASSLAGVRTDTQYF	TGTGCCAGTAGTCTGGCAGGGGTGAGGACAGATACGCAGTATTTT
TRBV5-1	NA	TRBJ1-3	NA	CASSLNTVDSGNTIYF	TGCGCCAGCAGCTTGAATACTGTTGACTCTGGAAACACCATATATTTT
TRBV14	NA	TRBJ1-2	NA	CASSQEHVSGGKDGYTF	TGTGCCAGCAGCCAAGAACACGTATCGGGGGGGAAGGATGGCTACACCTTC
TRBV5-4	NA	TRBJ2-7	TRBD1	CASSPAGTGNEQYF	TGTGCCAGCAGCCCCGCCGGGACAGGGAATGAGCAGTACTTC
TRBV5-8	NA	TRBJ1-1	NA	CASSLTGRAFF	TGTGCCAGCAGCTTGACCGGGAGAGCTTTCTTT